This T cell receptor (beta chain) emerged from a study of blood T cell repertoires in COVID-19. Overall study: PBMCs, B-cell-depleted T cells, or T cells provided the cDNA or gDNA that made up the material.

Authors' processing steps: The assay estimated nucleated cells by amplifying reference gene primers. Data came from immunoSEQ multiplex PCR; TCRdb stores just in-frame clones and leaves some out. For V, J and clone size, that table is used; D and trimming come from the DNA. Of approximately 84,000 clones listed, over 65% are singletons. CDR1 and CDR2 from the germline V gene are SGDLS and YYNGEE. CDR3 size: 16 residues. V was clipped by 1 base and J by 0 bases, with 8 bases between them. This clonotype was obtained from a man aged 50-59 years with active or convalescent COVID-19. The J gene is TRBJ2-6, the V gene TRBV9; no firm D call. The sequenced sample was peripheral blood. Written as DNA, the CDR3 is TGTGCCAGCAGCGTACTGACTGGCTCTGGGGCCAACGTCCTGACTTTC. This translates into CASSVLTGSGANVLTF. Using reference TRBV9 and TRBJ2-6 for the parts outside the CDR3, the full variable domain is DSGVTQTPKHLITATGQRVTLRCSPRSGDLSVYWYQQSLDQGLQFLIQYYNGEERAKGNILERFSAQQFPDLHSELNLSSLELGDSALYFCASSVLTGSGANVLTFGAGSRLTVL.